The T cell receptor (beta chain) under discussion was sequenced for a study of siplizumab effects on memory and regulatory T cells. Findings and caveats of the study: Alloreactive sequences from unstimulated CD4+ memory cells fell significantly with siplizumab.

A word on this clone: Its antigen is still unknown.

Measured with immunoSEQ multiplex PCR; TCRdb has only the in-frame clones, and not every one. The table has about 26,000 clones, more than 65% seen once. The CDR3 extends over 11 amino acids. The V gene's germline CDR1 is SGHAT and CDR2 FQNNGV. V lost 4 bases and J lost 7, with 8 bases in between. The material sequenced was memory CD4+ T cells sorted from blood. This rearrangement joins TRBV11-2 to TRBJ2-7; D uncertain. This receptor was identified in a human donor in good health. The CDR3 nucleotides read TGTGCCAGCAGCTCTCAGAGGGAGCAGTACTTC. Amino acids: CASSSQREQYF.